One sample yielded the 28 T cell receptor beta chains listed below, sequenced in a study of T cell changes during pregnancy in multiple sclerosis. The assay was immunoSEQ multiplex PCR, and TCRdb's table has in-frame clones only and misses some. There are about 36,000 clones in the sample; 88% occur only once, and roughly 0.56% lies in the top ten. This specimen consisted of CD4+ T cells from peripheral blood mononuclear cells, obtained in the first trimester of pregnancy. The receptor source for this set is a female donor with multiple sclerosis, enrolled in a pregnancy study.

The chain combines TRBV6-1 with TRBJ2-1; maybe TRBD2 (6 bases). The length of the CDR3 is 14 residues. Trimming removed 1 base from V and 4 bases from J, with 8 bases in between. Per germline, CDR1 MNHNS and CDR2 SASEGT. The CDR3 DNA reads TGTGCCAGCAGTGAAGACGGGACTTACAATGAGCAGTTCTTC. This codes for CASSEDGTYNEQFF.

The CDR3 region has the DNA TGTGCCAGCAGTGAAGGTCCGACAAGTATCTATGGCTACACCTTC. Residues: CASSEGPTSIYGYTF. The chain links TRBV6-1 to TRBJ1-2; no clear D gene. This CDR3 has 15 amino acids. Per germline, CDR1 MNHNS and CDR2 SASEGT. V lost 1 base to trimming and J lost 4 bases, with 13 bases between them.

This chain joins TRBV5-4 and TRBJ1-1; D gene uncertain. The V gene's germline CDR1 is SGHNT and CDR2 YYREEE (reference sequence). Trimming shortened V by 4 bases and J by 5 bases, and 12 bases separated the two germline ends. The CDR3 loop spans 13 amino acids. The CDR3 spells CASSGMVGTEAFF. In DNA, the CDR3 is TGTGCCAGCAGCGGCATGGTCGGGACTGAAGCTTTCTTT.

The rearrangement joins TRBV7-2 to TRBJ2-5, with 10 bases matching TRBD1. Trimming took 5 bases from V and 5 from J; bases not matched to a gene: 5. This CDR3 has 14 residues. Germline CDR1 and CDR2: SGHTA and FQGNSA. Written as DNA, the CDR3 is TGTGCCAGCAGCCCCGGGACAGGGGCGGAGACCCAGTACTTC. The encoded protein is CASSPGTGAETQYF.

This chain connects TRBV7-8 to TRBJ2-7, with TRBD2 identical over 7 bases. V was pared by 5 bases and J by 4 bases, with 8 bases of the junction left unmatched. Germline lookup yields CDR1 SGHVS and CDR2 FQNEAQ. This CDR3 spans 14 amino acids. The CDR3 sequence: CASSQAGLGYEQYF. CDR3 nucleotide sequence: TGTGCCAGCAGCCAAGCGGGGCTAGGGTACGAGCAGTACTTC.

The CDR3 bases are TGTGCCAGCAGGACAGGGAGTGGGGAGCAGTACTTC. This encodes CASRTGSGEQYF. V and J are TRBV28 and TRBJ2-7; 7 bases are shared with TRBD1. The CDR3 sequence is 12 residues long. J gave up 7 bases and V 6 bases, and 6 bases lay outside the gene matches. CDR1 is MDHEN, CDR2 SYDVKM, per germline. Using reference TRBV28 and TRBJ2-7 for the parts outside the CDR3, the full variable domain is DVKVTQSSRYLVKRTGEKVFLECVQDMDHENMFWYRQDPGLGLRLIYFSYDVKMKEKGDIPEGYSVSREKKERFSLILESASTNQTSMYLCASRTGSGEQYFGPGTRLTVT.

The chain joins TRBV19 to TRBJ2-3; D is ambiguous. Deletions cut 0 bases from V and 11 bases from J, with 9 bases between. The CDR3 length is 12 residues. The germline V gene has CDR1 LNHDA and CDR2 SQIVND (reference sequence). CDR3 loop: CASSIEATEQYF. DNA for the CDR3: TGTGCCAGTAGTATAGAAGCTACAGAGCAGTATTTT.

This clone was found once. This rearrangement joins TRBV11-2 to TRBJ2-7, with 11 bases lining up with TRBD1. The V gene end was trimmed by 5 bases and the J gene end by 8 bases; junction bases not matched to a gene: 11. Per germline, CDR1 SGHAT and CDR2 FQNNGV. There are 15 residues in the CDR3. CDR3 region: CASSLNPGQGDQQYF. For the CDR3, the DNA is TGTGCCAGCAGCCTTAACCCGGGACAGGGGGACCAGCAGTACTTC.

The chain recombines TRBV7-6 with TRBJ2-7, with TRBD2 matching 9 bases. Unmatched junction bases numbered 9, after V lost 1 base and J lost 5 bases. CDR1 and CDR2 from the germline V gene are SGHVS and FNYEAQ. This CDR3 contains 16 residues. The CDR3 nucleotides are TGTGCCAGCAGCTTAGGTCTCCCAGCGGGAGGACACGAGCAGTACTTC. Encoded protein: CASSLGLPAGGHEQYF.

This clone was picked up one time. In DNA form, the CDR3 reads TGTGCCAGCAGGATGGAGCGCTCGAGTCAGCCCCAGCATTTT. Amino acids: CASRMERSSQPQHF. The J gene is TRBJ1-5, the V gene TRBV28; no definite D call. Trimming took 6 bases from V and 6 from J, leaving 15 bases between them. This CDR3 is 14 amino acids long. The germline V gene encodes CDR1 MDHEN and CDR2 SYDVKM.

The chain uses TRBV7-2 and TRBJ2-5; TRBD2 matches 7 bases. With V trimmed by 0 bases and J by 3 bases, 4 bases remained unmatched. CDR1 and CDR2 from the germline V gene are SGHTA and FQGNSA. The CDR3 totals 15 residues. CDR3 amino acids: CASSLAGRVEETQYF. Written as DNA, the CDR3 is TGTGCCAGCAGCTTAGCGGGGAGGGTAGAAGAGACCCAGTACTTC.

This clone was detected a few times. A junction end diverges from the germline sequence, so it may reflect a read error. The genes are TRBV29-1 and TRBJ1-1, with D possibly being TRBD1 (5 bases). CDR1 is SQVTM, CDR2 ANQGSEA, per germline. This CDR3 contains 11 residues. CDR3 protein: CSAEQVSEAFF. The CDR3 bases are TGCAGCGCTGAACAGGTCTCAGAAGCTTTCTTT.

This sequence joins TRBV6-5 and TRBJ1-2, with TRBD1 matching 8 bases. V was clipped by 6 bases and J by 1 base; unmatched bases: 7. This CDR3 is 15 amino acids long. Germline lookup yields CDR1 MNHEY and CDR2 SVGAGI. The DNA for the CDR3 is TGTGCCAGCAGCCGGGGACAGGTGATTAACTATGGCTACACCTTC. This encodes CASSRGQVINYGYTF.

The rearrangement uses TRBV11-1 and TRBJ2-5, with a tentative D call TRBD2 (5 bases). The CDR3 is 11 residues long. CDR1 and CDR2 (germline): SGHAT, FQDESV (reference sequence). The germline V and J ends were trimmed by 6 bases and 9 bases, with 11 bases remaining between them. DNA of the CDR3: TGTGCCAGCAGGAAGCAGGAGGCCCAGTACTTC. Encoded protein: CASRKQEAQYF.

The chain recombines TRBV9 with TRBJ1-3; D unclear. This CDR3 is 16 amino acids long. Germline V gives CDR1 SGDLS, CDR2 YYNGEE. Trimming took off 0 bases at V and 2 bases at J, with 12 bases between the two ends. Written as DNA, the CDR3 is TGTGCCAGCAGCGTAGGAGGAGGAACCGCTGGAAACACCATATATTTT. Its translation is CASSVGGGTAGNTIYF.

This chain links TRBV18 with TRBJ1-1; D uncertain. Trimming stripped 4 bases from V and 1 base from J, with 13 bases between. Germline CDR1 is KGHSH and CDR2 is LQKENI. The CDR3 is 15 amino acids. The CDR3, as DNA: TGTGCCAGCTCACTGGGAGTAGACCCGAACACTGAAGCTTTCTTT. It yields the protein CASSLGVDPNTEAFF.

The V call is TRBV2, the J call TRBJ1-2; the match to TRBD1 covers 10 bases. With V trimmed by 1 base and J by 7 bases, 6 bases remained unmatched. Germline V gene sequence: CDR1 SNHLY, CDR2 FYNNEI. The CDR3 covers 15 residues. CDR3 amino acids: CASSEVGGQGVGYTF. The CDR3 coding sequence is TGTGCCAGCAGTGAAGTAGGAGGACAGGGGGTTGGCTACACCTTC.

This chain links TRBV5-1 with TRBJ1-1, with a tentative D call TRBD1 (6 bases). This CDR3 has 14 residues. V shed 1 base and J shed 5 bases, with 12 bases lying between them. Germline loops: CDR1 SGHRS, CDR2 YFSETQ. CDR3 sequence reads: CASSLRVGGTEAFF. As DNA, the CDR3 is TGCGCCAGCAGCTTGCGGGTAGGGGGTACTGAAGCTTTCTTT.

The V call is TRBV4-1, the J call TRBJ2-7; 8 positions agree with TRBD1. V trimming: 6 bases; J trimming: 5 bases; junction bases outside the gene matches: 6. Germline V gene sequence: CDR1 MGHRA, CDR2 YSYEKL. This CDR3 region has 13 residues. CDR3 loop: CASRRTGFDEQYF. DNA for the CDR3: TGCGCCAGCAGACGGACAGGGTTCGACGAGCAGTACTTC.

This sequence joins TRBV9 and TRBJ2-2, with 12 bases identical to TRBD2. The germline V gene has CDR1 SGDLS and CDR2 YYNGEE. Germline trimming cut 0 bases from V and 3 bases from J; bases unmatched to any gene: 0. This CDR3 is 16 amino acids long. CDR3 region: CASSVGLAGDTGELFF. CDR3 sequence (DNA): TGTGCCAGCAGCGTAGGACTAGCGGGGGACACCGGGGAGCTGTTTTTT.

The chain joins TRBV5-6 to TRBJ1-1; tentative D call: TRBD1 (6 bases). The CDR3 has 16 residues. Germline V lookup: CDR1 SGHDT, CDR2 YYEEEE. Trimming removed 0 bases from V and 5 bases from J, with 17 bases in between. Written as DNA, the CDR3 is TGTGCCAGCAGCTTGGAGCAGGGGATGTTCTATACTGAAGCTTTCTTT. Amino acids: CASSLEQGMFYTEAFF.

The gene calls are TRBV19 and TRBJ1-1; D is possibly TRBD1 (5 bases). The CDR3 consists of 14 residues. Trimming pared 4 bases from V and 5 bases from J, leaving 14 bases between. The germline V gene encodes CDR1 LNHDA and CDR2 SQIVND (reference sequence). The CDR3: CASSSRGEDTEAFF. CDR3 DNA sequence: TGTGCCAGTAGTAGCCGGGGGGAGGATACTGAAGCTTTCTTT.

V and J are TRBV5-1 and TRBJ2-1, with TRBD2 matching over 11 bases. Unmatched junction bases numbered 6, after V lost 4 bases and J lost 9 bases. This CDR3 has 14 residues. Germline assignment: CDR1 SGHRS and CDR2 YFSETQ. CDR3 sequence: CASSPTTSGGEQFF. CDR3 in DNA: TGCGCCAGCAGCCCCACAACTAGCGGGGGTGAGCAGTTCTTC.

J is TRBJ2-2 and V is TRBV2; no clear D gene. V lost 7 bases to trimming and J lost 0 bases, with 3 bases between them. Per germline, CDR1 SNHLY and CDR2 FYNNEI. The CDR3 consists of 12 residues. The CDR3 bases are TGTGCCAGCACAGCGAACACCGGGGAGCTGTTTTTT. It encodes CASTANTGELFF.

The rearrangement joins TRBV27 to TRBJ1-5, with D perhaps matching TRBD1 (6 bases). Germline V gene data show CDR1 as MNHEY and CDR2 as SMNVEV (reference sequence). The V end was cut by 6 bases, the J end by 3 bases, with 9 bases between. This CDR3 spans 13 amino acids. For the CDR3, the DNA is TGTGCCAGCAGGCAGGGGCCCAATCAGCCCCAGCATTTT. It is translated as CASRQGPNQPQHF.

The V and J genes are TRBV10-3 and TRBJ1-1, with TRBD1 matching over 8 bases. Trimming at V came to 7 bases and at J to 1 base, leaving 8 bases not matched to a gene. The CDR3 totals 15 residues. Germline V gene sequence: CDR1 ENHRY, CDR2 SYGVKD. The CDR3 DNA follows: TGTGCCATCACCAGGGGGACAGGACCGAACACTGAAGCTTTCTTT. The encoded protein is CAITRGTGPNTEAFF.

The V gene is TRBV6-1, the J gene TRBJ1-5, with D possibly matching TRBD1 (5 bases). Germline V gene lookup returns CDR1 MNHNS and CDR2 SASEGT. Trimming cost V 8 bases and J 5 bases, with 19 bases left between them. The CDR3 loop spans 15 amino acids. CDR3 amino acids: CASRGDKGRYQPQHF. The CDR3 DNA reads TGTGCCAGCCGTGGCGACAAGGGGAGGTATCAGCCCCAGCATTTT.

This sequence joins TRBV5-1 and TRBJ2-5, with TRBD2 identical over 11 bases. Per the germline V gene, CDR1 is SGHRS and CDR2 is YFSETQ. The trim removed 4 bases at V and 2 bases at J, leaving 7 bases unmatched. This CDR3 spans 16 amino acids. CDR3 residues: CASSRGTSGQQETQYF. Here the CDR3 DNA reads TGCGCCAGCAGCCGCGGGACTAGCGGACAACAAGAGACCCAGTACTTC.